This TCR beta chain came from a study of identical twins. Deletions cut 0 bases from V and 0 bases from J, with 12 bases between. CDR1 MNHNS and CDR2 SASEGT come from the germline V gene. The CDR3 length is 17 residues. TCRdb used MiXCR to reprocess the 5' RACE reads, holding one entry per CDR3 protein. The table shows under 350,000 distinct CDR3 sequences, with less than 9.5% occurring only once. Another study also made use of these data, one on yellow fever vaccine responses in identical twins.

Sequenced material: CD8+ T cells sorted from blood. This receptor was obtained from a woman younger than 35 in good health. The chain recombines TRBV6-1 with TRBJ2-1, with a possible D match to TRBD2 (6 bases). CDR3 bases: TGTGCCAGCAGTGAAGCGCCTGGCGGGACCTCCTACAATGAGCAGTTCTTC. This sequence encodes CASSEAPGGTSYNEQFF.